This is a list of T cell receptor beta chains from one sample in a study of cytomegalovirus exposure and HLA in healthy donors. Some clones are missing from TCRdb's copy, which holds only in-frame ones; the method was immunoSEQ multiplex PCR. The data show over 250,000 clones, approximately 90% seen once. Sequencing was carried out using PBMCs. These receptors all come from a woman aged 25-40 years in good health and CMV-seropositive. Both conserved end residues are part of each CDR3. A D gene is named only where the DNA matches it firmly. Clone size is not always given. Where it is, it says once, few, many or a class for expanded clones.

clone_size	v_call	j_call	d_call	cdr3_aa	cdr3_nt
NA	TRBV27	TRBJ2-3	TRBD1	CASSQKTGGEDTQYF	TGTGCCAGCAGTCAAAAGACAGGGGGTGAAGATACGCAGTATTTT
NA	TRBV30	TRBJ1-2	TRBD1	CAWSFNDRDYGYTF	TGTGCCTGGAGTTTCAACGACAGGGACTATGGCTACACCTTC
NA	TRBV7-7	TRBJ1-1	NA	CASSFQENTEAFF	TGTGCCAGCAGCTTCCAGGAGAACACTGAAGCTTTCTTT
NA	TRBV6-6	TRBJ2-3	NA	CASSYSGDTQYF	TGTGCCAGCAGTTACAGCGGGGATACGCAGTATTTT
NA	TRBV19	TRBJ2-7	TRBD2	CASSIGGDASSYEQYF	TGTGCCAGTAGTATTGGGGGGGACGCCAGCTCCTACGAGCAGTACTTC
NA	TRBV11-2	TRBJ1-2	NA	CASSLLGGAAGYGYTF	TGTGCCAGCAGCTTGTTGGGGGGGGCAGCGGGATATGGCTACACCTTC
NA	TRBV19	TRBJ2-3	TRBD2	CASSPGLHTDTQYF	TGTGCCAGTAGTCCGGGACTACACACAGATACGCAGTATTTT
NA	TRBV5-4	TRBJ2-1	TRBD2	CASSHSPGGEQFF	TGTGCCAGCAGCCATAGCCCGGGGGGGGAGCAGTTCTTC
NA	TRBV29-1	TRBJ1-2	NA	CSAGDYYGYTF	TGCAGCGCCGGGGATTACTATGGCTACACCTTC
NA	TRBV2	TRBJ1-1	NA	CASSQVENTEAFF	TGTGCCAGCTCACAAGTAGAGAACACTGAAGCTTTCTTT
NA	TRBV28	TRBJ1-5	TRBD1	CASNPRQGVQPQHF	TGTGCCAGCAACCCTAGACAGGGTGTACAGCCCCAGCATTTT
NA	TRBV5-1	TRBJ1-6	NA	CASSFAGVNNSPLHF	TGCGCCAGCAGCTTTGCAGGTGTTAATAATTCACCCCTCCACTTT
once	TRBV5-1	TRBJ1-5	NA	CASSLEGANQPQHF	TGCGCCAGCAGCTTGGAAGGGGCCAATCAGCCCCAGCATTTT
NA	TRBV28	TRBJ2-3	TRBD1	CASSSTGWGSDTQYF	TGTGCCAGCAGTTCGACAGGGTGGGGCTCAGATACGCAGTATTTT
NA	TRBV7-2	TRBJ1-5	NA	CASSPEGAQGGNQPQHF	TGTGCCAGCAGCCCAGAGGGTGCACAGGGTGGCAATCAGCCCCAGCATTTT
NA	TRBV2	TRBJ2-5	NA	CASRDSGIRGETQYF	TGTGCCAGCAGGGACTCAGGGATCCGAGGGGAGACCCAGTACTTC
NA	TRBV28	TRBJ2-7	NA	CATLTPPPRAYEQYF	TGTGCCACCCTAACCCCTCCTCCTCGGGCCTACGAGCAGTACTTC
few	TRBV7-3	TRBJ2-7	NA	CASRRTRGRPSYEQYF	TGTGCCAGCAGGCGAACCCGGGGACGTCCATCCTACGAGCAGTACTTC
NA	TRBV7-7	TRBJ2-7	NA	CASSHRDGSEQYF	TGTGCCAGCAGCCACCGGGACGGCTCGGAGCAGTACTTC
NA	TRBV29-1	TRBJ2-1	TRBD2	CSVDRTSGISFNEQFF	TGCAGCGTTGACCGGACTAGCGGGATAAGTTTCAATGAGCAGTTCTTC
NA	TRBV4-3	TRBJ1-2	NA	CASSQDGNSRGYTF	TGCGCCAGCAGCCAGGACGGGAACTCCAGGGGCTACACCTTC
NA	TRBV29-1	TRBJ2-1	TRBD1	CSVETNRGLAEQFF	TGCAGCGTTGAAACTAACAGGGGATTAGCTGAGCAGTTCTTC
NA	TRBV5-5	TRBJ2-7	NA	CASNLGGAVLTYEQYF	TGTGCCAGCAACCTTGGCGGCGCAGTGCTTACCTACGAGCAGTACTTC
NA	TRBV27	TRBJ2-1	TRBD2	CASSSLAGVGNEQFF	TGTGCCAGCAGTTCTCTAGCGGGGGTTGGCAATGAGCAGTTCTTC
NA	TRBV27	TRBJ1-2	TRBD1	CASRRQGASDYGYTF	TGTGCCAGCAGGAGACAGGGGGCGAGCGACTATGGCTACACCTTC
NA	TRBV11-2	TRBJ2-7	NA	CASSWGASYEQYF	TGTGCCAGCAGCTGGGGCGCCTCCTACGAGCAGTACTTC
NA	TRBV6-1	TRBJ1-5	NA	CASSTRQDQPQHF	TGTGCCAGCAGCACTCGACAGGATCAGCCCCAGCATTTT
once	TRBV27	TRBJ2-7	TRBD2	CASSLNGLASYEQYF	TGTGCCAGCAGTTTAAACGGACTAGCGAGCTACGAGCAGTACTTC
NA	TRBV9	TRBJ2-5	NA	CASSVTAGFGQETQYF	TGTGCCAGCAGCGTAACTGCAGGGTTCGGGCAAGAGACCCAGTACTTC